This is a list of T cell receptor beta chains from one sample in a study of blood T cell repertoires in COVID-19. Assay: immunoSEQ multiplex PCR; the TCRdb copy retains only in-frame clones and omits some. The table shows 130,000 to 150,000 clones, with more than 70% occurring only once. Sequencing was performed on peripheral blood. Receptors were obtained from a man between 50 and 59 years old with active or convalescent COVID-19. CDR3s include the opening cysteine and the closing phenylalanine or tryptophan. Fields, in order: V gene, clone size, J gene, CDR3 protein. The size of a clone is reported for some rows only, either as once, few or many, or as a class for expanded clones.

>TRBV10-1|.|TRBJ2-5
CASSKGQGARQTQYF
>TRBV19|.|TRBJ2-7
CASSIGPPTSSYEQYF
>TRBV28|.|TRBJ1-3
CASIQYRGSGNTIYF
>TRBV15|.|TRBJ2-2
CATRQGVGNTGELFF
>TRBV7-2|.|TRBJ2-7
CASSPKDRTYEQYF
>TRBV9|once|TRBJ2-2
CASSLRDRANTGELFF
>TRBV19|.|TRBJ2-7
CASSRGLQYYEQYF
>TRBV5-1|.|TRBJ2-1
CASSLQATGSYNEQFF
>TRBV10-3|.|TRBJ2-7
CAISSRGPVYEQYF
>TRBV28|.|TRBJ2-1
CASSVRGPFEQFF
>TRBV11-1|.|TRBJ2-1
CASSPSAGNSYNEQFF
>TRBV29-1|.|TRBJ1-6
CSVKGVDNSPLHF
>TRBV19|.|TRBJ2-3
CASRETSGSGVNTQYF
>TRBV3-1/TRBV3-2|many|TRBJ2-7
CASSSAGSAYEQYF
>TRBV12-3/TRBV12-4|.|TRBJ1-4
CASTITGGEKLFF
>TRBV19|.|TRBJ1-3
CASSISSSGNTIYF
>TRBV29-1|.|TRBJ2-1
CSVQGLTRGYYNEQFF
>TRBV7-8|.|TRBJ2-7
CASSLALLGLAGYEQYF
>TRBV5-6|.|TRBJ2-3
CASSWDRRTDTQYF
>TRBV14|.|TRBJ1-1
CASSPFRTEAFF
>TRBV28|.|TRBJ1-1
CASTSGQRNTEAFF
>TRBV7-9|.|TRBJ2-5
CASSRTSGSETQYF